These 25 T cell receptor beta chains originate from one sample sequenced in a study of blood T cell repertoires in COVID-19. Repertoires were generated with immunoSEQ multiplex PCR, while TCRdb's copy carries only in-frame clones and drops some. The data contain 200,000 to 300,000 clones, around nine tenths of them singletons. Input material: peripheral blood. These receptors were collected from a man aged 40-50 years who had recovered from COVID-19.

The chain couples TRBV12-3 or TRBV12-4 to TRBJ1-2, with TRBD1 as a possible D gene (6 bases). Trimming cost V 6 bases and J 5 bases, with 13 bases left between them. There are 13 residues in the CDR3. DNA for the CDR3: TGTGCCAGCAGCCTCGGACAGATTTATGGCTACACCTTC. It specifies CASSLGQIYGYTF.

This chain joins TRBV10-1 and TRBJ2-1, with D unresolved. The CDR3 consists of 11 residues. The V end lost 6 bases, the J end lost 9 bases, and 9 bases lay between the germline ends. The germline V gene encodes CDR1 WNHNN and CDR2 SYGVQD (reference sequence). The CDR3 DNA reads TGCGCCAGCAGACCGAGCCCTGAGCAGTTCTTC. This gives the protein CASRPSPEQFF.

This clone was seen a handful of times. CDR3 nucleotides: TGTGCCAGCAGTTACCAGGGTACTACGCAGTATTTT. This translates into CASSYQGTTQYF. The chain links TRBV6-2 or TRBV6-3 to TRBJ2-3, with D maybe TRBD1 (5 bases). The V and J ends lost 2 bases and 8 bases respectively, with 8 bases between them. This CDR3 has 12 amino acids. CDR1 is MNHEY, CDR2 SVGEGT, per germline.

The CDR3 protein is CASSMKPAGGLTDTQYF. The CDR3 nucleotides are TGTGCCAGTAGTATGAAACCCGCGGGGGGGCTCACAGATACGCAGTATTTT. This chain connects TRBV19 to TRBJ2-3, with TRBD2 matching 9 bases. Germline V lookup: CDR1 LNHDA, CDR2 SQIVND (reference sequence). The CDR3 has 17 residues. V trimming: 3 bases; J trimming: 2 bases; junction bases outside the gene matches: 9.

This sequence joins TRBV18 and TRBJ1-4, with 8 bases lining up with TRBD1. J lost 4 bases, V lost 5 bases, and 9 bases had no gene match. The germline V gene encodes CDR1 KGHSH and CDR2 LQKENI. The CDR3 runs 16 residues. This CDR3 is CASSFSGQGVNEKLFF. The DNA of the CDR3 is TGTGCCAGCTCATTCTCCGGACAGGGCGTTAATGAAAAACTGTTTTTT.

This chain connects TRBV10-3 to TRBJ2-5, with TRBD1 matching over 8 bases. Germline loops: CDR1 ENHRY, CDR2 SYGVKD. The V segment lost 2 bases and the J segment 6 bases; nucleotides outside the gene matches: 5. CDR3 length: 14 residues. CDR3 coding DNA: TGTGCCATCAGTGAGGGACAGGGAGTGAAGACCCAGTACTTC. Translation gives CAISEGQGVKTQYF.

This clone showed up just a few times. The genes are TRBV5-6 and TRBJ2-7; 9 nucleotides match TRBD2. This CDR3 spans 18 amino acids. The trim removed 3 bases at V and 2 bases at J, leaving 15 bases unmatched. From germline, CDR1 is SGHDT and CDR2 YYEEEE. This chain's CDR3 is CASSSRLAVLAVTYEQYF. CDR3 sequence (DNA): TGTGCCAGCAGCTCCCGACTAGCGGTTTTAGCGGTTACCTACGAGCAGTACTTC.

This chain links TRBV9 with TRBJ2-1; perhaps TRBD2 as D (6 bases). Trimming removed 3 bases at V and 4 bases at J, with 14 bases between. The germline V gene has CDR1 SGDLS and CDR2 YYNGEE. The CDR3 is 15 amino acids. CDR3 coding DNA: TGTGCCAGCAGCGGGGTCCGGGAGAGGTACAATGAGCAGTTCTTC. The encoded protein is CASSGVRERYNEQFF.

This clone occurred a few times. The chain joins TRBV6-5 to TRBJ1-2; unclear D gene. Looked up from germline, CDR1 is MNHEY and CDR2 is SVGAGI. The ends were cut back, 7 bases at V and 4 bases at J, with 10 bases in the middle. The CDR3 spans 12 residues. The CDR3 sequence: CASKNPGYGYTF. The CDR3 region has the DNA TGTGCCAGCAAGAACCCGGGCTATGGCTACACCTTC.

The CDR3 region is CASSLDGQGAADTQYF. The CDR3 DNA reads as TGCGCCAGCAGCTTGGATGGACAGGGCGCCGCAGATACGCAGTATTTT. This chain uses TRBV5-1 with TRBJ2-3, with 8 nucleotides matching TRBD1. The CDR3 length is 16 residues. Germline V gene lookup returns CDR1 SGHRS and CDR2 YFSETQ. With 0 bases clipped from V and 4 bases from J, the junction kept 7 bases outside the gene matches.

The chain links TRBV6-5 to TRBJ2-7; D unresolved. With 2 bases removed from V and 0 bases from J, the gap between germline ends came to 11 bases. This CDR3 has 15 residues. Per the germline V gene, CDR1 is MNHEY and CDR2 is SVGAGI. The CDR3 nucleotides read TGTGCCAGCAGTTACGACCCACGGAGCTCCTACGAGCAGTACTTC. Translating it yields CASSYDPRSSYEQYF.

V usage is TRBV3-1 (or the pseudogene TRBV3-2) and J usage is TRBJ2-7; 11 positions agree with TRBD2. Trimming cost V 4 bases and J 6 bases; bases outside gene matches: 14. Per germline, CDR1 LGHDT and CDR2 YNNKEL (reference sequence). The CDR3 runs 17 residues. CDR3 in amino acids: CASSPKTSGRLSREQYF. The CDR3 DNA reads as TGTGCCAGCAGCCCGAAAACTAGCGGGAGATTGTCGCGCGAGCAGTACTTC.

The V call is TRBV10-3, the J call TRBJ1-3; D may be TRBD1 (5 bases). Trimming took off 4 bases at V and 0 bases at J, with 13 bases between the two ends. CDR1 ENHRY and CDR2 SYGVKD come from the germline V gene. The CDR3 length is 16 residues. CDR3 amino acids: CAISVGHLSSGNTIYF. In nucleotides, the CDR3 is TGTGCCATCAGTGTAGGACACCTGAGCTCTGGAAACACCATATATTTT.

V and J are TRBV7-2 and TRBJ1-5, with 7 bases fitting TRBD1. V was clipped by 4 bases and J by 0 bases; unmatched bases: 12. Germline loops: CDR1 SGHTA, CDR2 FQGNSA. CDR3 length equals 18 residues. DNA for the CDR3: TGTGCCAGCAGCTACGCCGGGGGACAGCTTTATAGCAATCAGCCCCAGCATTTT. Protein: CASSYAGGQLYSNQPQHF.

The rearrangement uses TRBV6-5 and TRBJ2-1, with 7 positions matching TRBD2. Germline loops: CDR1 MNHEY, CDR2 SVGAGI. CDR3 length: 16 amino acids. The V segment lost 0 bases and the J segment 5 bases; nucleotides outside the gene matches: 7. The CDR3: CASSYSARGTNNEQFF. In nucleotides, the CDR3 is TGTGCCAGCAGTTACTCGGCGCGGGGGACTAACAATGAGCAGTTCTTC.

The chain employs TRBV7-3 and TRBJ2-2, with D possibly TRBD2 on 6 matching bases. The length of the CDR3 is 16 residues. Germline V gene lookup returns CDR1 SGHTA and CDR2 FQGTGA. V was shortened by 4 bases and J by 0 bases, with 12 bases between the two germline ends. The CDR3 reads CASSSQLATNTGELFF. DNA of the CDR3: TGTGCCAGCAGCTCCCAACTAGCAACGAACACCGGGGAGCTGTTTTTT.

V gene TRBV5-4 combines with J gene TRBJ2-5, with 14 positions matching TRBD2. V was clipped by 0 bases and J by 3 bases; unmatched bases: 1. Germline lookup yields CDR1 SGHNT and CDR2 YYREEE (reference sequence). CDR3 length equals 16 residues. CDR3 protein: CASSLGGLAGEETQYF. As DNA, the CDR3 is TGTGCCAGCAGCTTGGGGGGACTAGCGGGGGAAGAGACCCAGTACTTC.

V and J are TRBV6-5 and TRBJ1-2; 7 positions match TRBD1. The CDR3 spans 13 residues. The germline V gene has CDR1 MNHEY and CDR2 SVGAGI. Trimming removed 6 bases from V and 4 bases from J; junction bases left unmatched: 5. CDR3 sequence reads: CASRDRFGYGYTF. CDR3 DNA: TGTGCCAGCAGGGACAGGTTCGGCTATGGCTACACCTTC.

This chain connects TRBV29-1 to TRBJ1-1, with a tentative D call TRBD1 (5 bases). CDR1 is SQVTM, CDR2 ANQGSEA, per germline. The V end was cut by 0 bases, the J end by 11 bases, with 16 bases between. The CDR3 has 13 amino acids. The CDR3 sequence: CSVEDGSFGHAFF. In DNA form, the CDR3 reads TGCAGCGTTGAAGACGGATCCTTTGGACATGCTTTCTTT.

The chain links TRBV10-2 to TRBJ2-5, with 8 nucleotides matching TRBD2. After removal of 10 bases from V and 5 bases from J, the junction contained 9 bases not matched to a gene. From germline, CDR1 is WSHSY and CDR2 SAAADI. The CDR3 extends over 13 amino acids. The CDR3 region is CATQRERLETQYF. CDR3 nucleotide sequence: TGCGCCACCCAGCGGGAGAGGCTGGAGACCCAGTACTTC.

The CDR3 loop reads CAISGTTNEQFF. In DNA, the CDR3 is TGTGCCATCAGTGGGACTACCAATGAGCAGTTCTTC. The chain couples TRBV10-3 to TRBJ2-1; TRBD2 is a possible D gene (6 bases). CDR1 and CDR2 (germline): ENHRY, SYGVKD. The CDR3 covers 12 residues. The germline V and J ends were trimmed by 4 bases and 6 bases, with 7 bases remaining between them.

This rearrangement joins TRBV7-9 to TRBJ2-7, with TRBD1 as a possible D gene (6 bases). The germline V gene encodes CDR1 SEHNR and CDR2 FQNEAQ (reference sequence). The CDR3 consists of 18 residues. V was clipped by 0 bases and J by 0 bases, with 18 bases between them. The CDR3 is CASSLAGPQGAISYEQYF. The CDR3 nucleotides read TGTGCCAGCAGCTTAGCGGGTCCACAGGGCGCTATCTCCTACGAGCAGTACTTC.

The rearrangement joins TRBV3-1 (or the pseudogene TRBV3-2) to TRBJ1-6; unclear D gene. This CDR3 has 12 residues. The V gene's germline CDR1 is LGHDT and CDR2 YNNKEL (reference sequence). Trimming left V 4 bases short and J 9 bases short, with 7 bases between. In DNA, the CDR3 is TGTGCCAGCAGCCCGGAGGGTTCACCCCTCCACTTT. It is translated as CASSPEGSPLHF.

The chain combines TRBV27 with TRBJ2-6; 8 bases align to TRBD1. CDR3 length: 19 residues. Germline-derived CDR1 and CDR2 are MNHEY and SMNVEV (reference sequence). Trimming removed 3 bases from V and 1 base from J; junction bases left unmatched: 11. The CDR3 nucleotides read TGTGCCAGCAGTTTTCAGGGGGCGCCAGGGCGGTCTGGGGCCAACGTCCTGACTTTC. Translated: CASSFQGAPGRSGANVLTF.

The chain is built from TRBV2 and TRBJ2-1, with TRBD2 as a possible D gene (6 bases). The CDR3 covers 12 residues. The germline V and J ends were trimmed by 10 bases and 12 bases, with 19 bases remaining between them. In germline, CDR1 is SNHLY, CDR2 FYNNEI. The CDR3 region has the DNA TGTGCCACCCCCGACCGAGCGGAGGGGCAGTTCTTC. Amino acids: CATPDRAEGQFF.